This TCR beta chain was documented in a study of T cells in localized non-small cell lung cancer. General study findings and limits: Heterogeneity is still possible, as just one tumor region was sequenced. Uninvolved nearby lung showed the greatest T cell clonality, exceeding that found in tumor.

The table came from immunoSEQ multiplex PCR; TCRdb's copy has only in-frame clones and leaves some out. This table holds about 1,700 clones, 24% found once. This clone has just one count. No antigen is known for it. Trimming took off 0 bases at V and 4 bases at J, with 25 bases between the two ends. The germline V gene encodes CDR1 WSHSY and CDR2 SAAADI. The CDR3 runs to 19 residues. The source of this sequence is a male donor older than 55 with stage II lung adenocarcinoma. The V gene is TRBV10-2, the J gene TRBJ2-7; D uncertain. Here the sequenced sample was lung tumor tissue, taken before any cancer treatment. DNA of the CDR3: TGCGCCAGCAGTGAGTCCGTCCCCGGCGGCCACAATCCTTATTACGAGCAGTACTTC. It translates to CASSESVPGGHNPYYEQYF.